This TCR beta chain was recovered during a study of blood T cell repertoires in COVID-19. Study context: Specimens from acute and convalescent COVID-19 originated in the United States, Italy and Spain. Sources were T cells, B-cell-depleted T cells, or PBMCs; the material itself was cDNA or gDNA.

In the source study's methods: Amplification from reference gene primers served as the basis for estimated nucleated cell counts. The protocol was immunoSEQ multiplex PCR, while the TCRdb copy is restricted to in-frame clones and leaves out a portion. For V, J and clone size, that table is used; D and trimming come from the DNA. The data contain more than 150,000 clones, about 83% of them seen just once; the ten biggest clones take up 0.7% to 0.9%. V shed 6 bases and J shed 5 bases, with 14 bases lying between them. The CDR3 is 15 amino acids. Germline loops: CDR1 SNHLY, CDR2 FYNNEI. Material for sequencing was peripheral blood. This sequence was found in a woman younger than 30 who had recovered from COVID-19. The rearrangement links TRBV2 to TRBJ1-6, with D perhaps TRBD1 (6 bases). The CDR3 here is CASRADRTDNSPLHF. Here the CDR3 DNA reads TGTGCCAGCAGGGCCGACAGGACGGATAATTCACCCCTCCACTTT.